This T cell receptor (beta chain) was identified in a study of molecular identifiers for immune sequencing clone quantification (dated by TCRdb to the late 2010s). Regarding the complete study: For a replicate experiment, RNA from roughly 21,000 or 96,000 naive CD8 T cells was divided into five aliquots, and four of the five aliquots were sequenced. This methods study used CD8 T cells to benchmark TCR RNA copy counting and molecular-identifier clustering-based TCR repertoire sequencing (MIDCIRS). Results and caveats for the whole study, not just this receptor: The sizes of highly expanded clones could end up underestimated when identical TCR molecules share a barcode. When barcode sub-clustering was left out, chimeric consensus sequences inflated TCR diversity, with chimeras reaching as high as 47%. Modeling estimated about 3 recovered TCR RNA copies per cell, compared with about 10 by digital PCR, which implies roughly 29% capture efficiency. Naive libraries contained spiked-in Jurkat TCR RNA (approximately nine copies' worth), which is not part of the donor repertoire. In CMV-specific effector cells, clones with more than 20 RNA copies contained over 99% of molecules, whereas in naive cells such clones contained under 1% of molecules. Even against a background of approximately 1 million naive CD8 T cells, spiked-in Jurkat TCR RNA amounting to a single cell's worth was reported to be detectable.

Libraries of naive CD8 T cells were built from around 20,000 to 1,000,000 sorted cells, with 10%, 30% or 50% of the purified RNA used. Naive CD8 T cells, defined as CD8+CD4-CCR7+CD45RA+, were FACS-sorted into RLT Plus buffer on a BD FACSAria II. To test detection sensitivity, Jurkat RNA equivalent to under 12 TCR copies was spiked into samples of about 19,000-1,000,000 naive CD8 T cells. Enrichment of CD8 T cells was done with RosetteSep CD8+ T Cell Enrichment Cocktail plus Ficoll-Paque, and ACK red cell lysis came afterward. CDR1 and CDR2, looked up from the germline V gene, are MDHEN and SYDVKM. For this chain, trimming is 6 bases at the V end and 7 bases at the J end, and the number of junction bases without a gene match is 20. Including the terminal cysteine and phenylalanine, the CDR3 comprises 17 residues. Only CDR3 DNA remains: 51 bases, in frame from the first base. This clonotype appeared many times. The antigen it recognizes is unknown. Base qualities were left out, and no much larger clone turns up one base away.

Receptor libraries were prepared by PCR. Reads for this sample came from an Illumina HiSeq 4000. Bulk TCR libraries were generated as previously described, with the TCR primers listed in Table S5 used. Purification of total RNA was performed with the Qiagen AllPrep DNA/RNA kit. Reads from multiple sequencing runs of the same library were pooled before analysis. Processing in the source paper ran as follows. Only reads with exact TCR constant sequence were kept, trimmed to 150 nt, and grouped by their 12-nt molecular barcodes. Reads within each barcode group were sub-clustered using a 15% Levenshtein threshold, and quality-weighted consensus sequences were constructed for each RNA molecule. Non-functional sequences were discarded, and so were lower-count sequences lying one edit away from another sequence. Based on a fit of two negative binomial distributions, barcode sub-clusters having less than 20% of the maximum read count were discarded. The public reads were reanalyzed by TCRdb: fastp trimming at Q25, MiXCR alignment, in-frame beta chains only. A single entry per CDR3 protein holds the most common genes and DNA from its merged rows. The V and J calls were not made by the authors but by TCRdb's processing. In all, the sample holds 88,000 or so distinct CDR3 sequences, and about 21% of those were seen once. The ten largest clones represent approximately 1% of the sample.

The TCR sequence derives from a human donor in good health. Some libraries in this study had Jurkat cell RNA spiked in. Sequencing was done on a sample of naive CD8+ T cells from blood, with Jurkat cell RNA spiked in. The sample's cell subset or site label is to be understood as: FACS-sorted CD8+CD4-CCR7+CD45RA+ naive T cells. This chain joins TRBV28 to TRBJ1-2; 7 bases in the middle match TRBD1. The nucleotides are TGTGCCAGCAGCTTCGAGACCGGGACAGCGGACGAACTTGGCTACACCTTC. Its protein reads: CASSFETGTADELGYTF.